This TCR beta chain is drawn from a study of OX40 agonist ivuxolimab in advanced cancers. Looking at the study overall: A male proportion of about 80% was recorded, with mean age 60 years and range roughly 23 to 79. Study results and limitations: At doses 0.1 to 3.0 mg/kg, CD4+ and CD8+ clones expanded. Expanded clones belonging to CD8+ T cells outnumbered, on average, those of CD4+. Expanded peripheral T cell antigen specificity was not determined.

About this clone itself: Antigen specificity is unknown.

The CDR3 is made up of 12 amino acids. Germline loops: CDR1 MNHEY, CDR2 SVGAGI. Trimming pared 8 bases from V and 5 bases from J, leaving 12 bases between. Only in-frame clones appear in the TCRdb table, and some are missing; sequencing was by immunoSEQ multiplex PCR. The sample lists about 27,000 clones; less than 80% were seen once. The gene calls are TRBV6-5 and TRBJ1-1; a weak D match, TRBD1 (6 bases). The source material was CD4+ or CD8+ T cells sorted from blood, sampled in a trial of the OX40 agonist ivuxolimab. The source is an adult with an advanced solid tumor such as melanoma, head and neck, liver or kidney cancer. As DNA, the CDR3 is TGTGCCAGCCAGGGGTGGGGAACTGAAGCTTTCTTT. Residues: CASQGWGTEAFF.